The source of this T cell receptor (beta chain) is a study of shared clonotypes between healthy human individuals. There are 13 residues in the CDR3. Germline assignment: CDR1 MRHNA and CDR2 SNTAGT. TCRdb's table, derived via immunoSEQ multiplex PCR, lists solely in-frame clones and lacks some. The top ten hold about 22% of the sample, which has approximately 100,000 clones, about 70% seen once. This clone was seen a single time. The TCR comes from a woman in her 30s in good health. This rearrangement joins TRBV6-4 to TRBJ2-5; TRBD2 matches at 13 bases. The J call could be wrong; TRBJ2-7 is a better fit for the DNA end. Material for sequencing was memory CD8+ T cells sorted from blood. Subset noted: CD45RO+ cells pooled with CCR7-negative TemRA cells. The CDR3 sequence: CAVTSGRVDEQYF. The CDR3 region has the DNA TGTGCCGTAACTAGCGGGAGGGTCGACGAGCAGTACTTC.